Sequencing of this T cell receptor beta chain was carried out in a study of radiotherapy plus CTLA-4 blockade in lung cancer. Produced via immunoSEQ multiplex PCR; TCRdb's table is partial and in-frame only. The data contain around 85,000 clones, about 90% of them seen just once; the ten biggest clones take up about 2%. The V and J ends lost 5 bases and 6 bases respectively, with 12 bases between them. CDR1 is SQVTM and CDR2 is ANQGSEA in the germline V gene. This CDR3 is 12 amino acids long. The receptor's source is a human donor with non-small cell lung cancer who had a partial response to radiotherapy plus ipilimumab. V is TRBV29-1 and J is TRBJ2-3; D ambiguous. This material consisted of peripheral blood, taken from a patient treated with radiotherapy plus ipilimumab. The CDR3 DNA reads as TGCAGCGTTTCGCCCTCTAGGGATACGCAGTATTTT. Its protein product is CSVSPSRDTQYF.